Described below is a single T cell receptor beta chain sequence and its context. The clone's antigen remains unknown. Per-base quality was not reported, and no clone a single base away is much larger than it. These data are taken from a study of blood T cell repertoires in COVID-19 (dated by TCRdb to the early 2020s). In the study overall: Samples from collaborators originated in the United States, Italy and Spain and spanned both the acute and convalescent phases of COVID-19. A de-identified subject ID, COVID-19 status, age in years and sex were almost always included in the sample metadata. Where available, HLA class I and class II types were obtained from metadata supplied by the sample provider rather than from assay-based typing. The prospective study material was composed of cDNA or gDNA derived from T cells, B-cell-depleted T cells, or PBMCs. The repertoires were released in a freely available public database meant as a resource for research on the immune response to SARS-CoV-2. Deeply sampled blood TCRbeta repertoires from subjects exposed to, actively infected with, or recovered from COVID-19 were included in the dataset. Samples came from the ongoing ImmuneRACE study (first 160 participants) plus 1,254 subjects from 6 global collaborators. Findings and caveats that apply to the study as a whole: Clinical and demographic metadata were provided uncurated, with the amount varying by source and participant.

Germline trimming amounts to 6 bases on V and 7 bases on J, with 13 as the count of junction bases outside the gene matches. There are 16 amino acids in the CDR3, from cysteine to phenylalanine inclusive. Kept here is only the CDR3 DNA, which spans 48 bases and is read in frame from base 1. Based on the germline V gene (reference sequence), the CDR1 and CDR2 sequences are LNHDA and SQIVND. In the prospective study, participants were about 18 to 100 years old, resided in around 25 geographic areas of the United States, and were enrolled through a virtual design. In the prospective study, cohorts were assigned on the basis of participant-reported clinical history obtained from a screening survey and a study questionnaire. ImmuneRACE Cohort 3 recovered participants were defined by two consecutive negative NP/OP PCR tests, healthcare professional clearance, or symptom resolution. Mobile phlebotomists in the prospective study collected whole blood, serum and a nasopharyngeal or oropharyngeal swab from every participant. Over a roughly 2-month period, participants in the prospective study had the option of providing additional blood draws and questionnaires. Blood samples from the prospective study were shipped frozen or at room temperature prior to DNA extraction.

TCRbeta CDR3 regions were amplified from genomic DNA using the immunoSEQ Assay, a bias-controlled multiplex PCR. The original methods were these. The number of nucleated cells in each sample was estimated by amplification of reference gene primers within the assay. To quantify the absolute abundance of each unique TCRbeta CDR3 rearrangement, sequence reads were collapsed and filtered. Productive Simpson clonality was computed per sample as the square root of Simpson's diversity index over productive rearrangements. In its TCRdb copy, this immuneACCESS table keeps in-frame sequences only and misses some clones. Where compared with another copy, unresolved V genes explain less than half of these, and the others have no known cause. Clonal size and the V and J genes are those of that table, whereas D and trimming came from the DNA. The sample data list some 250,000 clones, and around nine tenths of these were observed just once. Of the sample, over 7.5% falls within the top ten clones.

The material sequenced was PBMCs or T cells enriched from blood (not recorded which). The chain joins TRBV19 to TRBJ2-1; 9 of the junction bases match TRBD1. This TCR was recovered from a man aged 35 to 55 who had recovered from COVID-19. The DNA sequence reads TGTGCCAGTAGCACCCAAGCCGGGACAGGGATGAATGAGCAGTTCTTC. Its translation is CASSTQAGTGMNEQFF. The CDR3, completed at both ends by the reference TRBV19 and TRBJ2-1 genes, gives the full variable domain DGGITQSPKYLFRKEGQNVTLSCEQNLNHDAMYWYRQDPGQGLRLIYYSQIVNDFQKGDIAEGYSVSREKKESFPLTVTSAQKNPTAFYLCASSTQAGTGMNEQFFGPGTRLTVL.